This TCR beta chain was found in a study of blood T cell repertoires in COVID-19. In the study overall: There were acute and convalescent COVID-19 samples, and they came from the United States, Italy and Spain. PBMCs, B-cell-depleted T cells, or T cells were the source of the cDNA or gDNA that made up the material.

The CDR3 extends over 13 amino acids. From germline, CDR1 is SGHTA and CDR2 FQGNSA. V was pared by 5 bases and J by 12 bases, with 11 bases of the junction left unmatched. As originally analysed: Amplifying reference gene primers gave estimates of nucleated cell counts. Clones were read by immunoSEQ multiplex PCR, and TCRdb kept only the in-frame ones, dropping some. That table is the source of V, J and clone size, and D and trimming were worked out from the DNA. The data contain about 300,000 clones, around 88% of them singletons. The sample comprised peripheral blood. The chain joins TRBV7-2 to TRBJ1-1, with TRBD1 matching over 8 bases. The source of this sequence is a woman in her twenties or thirties who had recovered from COVID-19. The CDR3 nucleotides are TGTGCCAGCAGCCTCCGACAGGGGAGGATCCCTTTCTTT. As protein: CASSLRQGRIPFF.